This TCR beta chain was identified in a study of human T cells and chemical hapten exposure (dated by TCRdb to the early 2020s). About the investigation overall: For sensitization, 2% DPC in acetone was applied to a roughly 2 cm by roughly 2 cm area of upper inner arm skin. Patients additionally received weekly therapeutic DPC doses to the scalp throughout the roughly 24-week study period. Patch tests used Finn chambers with 0.01% DPC on the upper back, scored after 6 days by International Contact Dermatitis Research Group standards. The patient cohort, mostly female, included alopecia areata with under or over 50% scalp involvement, alopecia totalis and alopecia universalis. The libraries were sequenced as a pool, and the TCR yield per sample differed mostly because of small variations in library volumes within the pool. This study followed changes in the peripheral blood TCR repertoire in vivo during primary and secondary sensitization of alopecia patients to the hapten diphenylcyclopropenone (DPC). Blood was sampled from patients pre-sensitization (week 0) and at 2, 6 and about 24 weeks after DPC sensitization. Some 29 alopecia patients provided blood for TCR sequencing at one to four time points (pre-sensitization, 2, 6 and 24 weeks). Overall study results and their limits: No change with DPC sensitization was found in the number of TCRs above 1 in 1000 frequency, and no evidence of global repertoire structure alterations was found. Compared with pre-sensitization or healthy control sets, expanded TCRs formed significantly more large CDR3 similarity clusters, which is consistent with antigen-driven responses. A positive correlation was found between the number of PT1 expanded TCRs and patch test score, with significance reached at thresholds 8, 16 and 32 but not 4. Alopecia, a presumed autoimmune disease, was present in all patients, so the immune response of the patients might differ from that of healthy individuals. After repeated subsampling, changes were observed in the strength of the expansion versus patch-test correlation and in the threshold at which the correlation became significant.

This clonotype was seen more than once but under ten times. Its target antigen remains unknown. A read error may explain this, as a much larger clone is one base away. The time point label corresponds to: patch test 3, about 24 weeks after DPC sensitization. This sample's treatment or condition label indicates: therapeutic diphenylcyclopropenone sensitization with weekly scalp DPC. Blood at each patch-test visit was drawn before the patch test was applied. Patients were eligible if aged 18 to 70, diagnosed with alopecia and judged suitable for DPC therapy, and pregnant patients were excluded. Total RNA was extracted from unfractionated whole blood that had been collected in Tempus Blood RNA tubes. Receptor libraries were prepared by RACE. This sample was sequenced with a NextSeq 500. Library preparation attached unique molecular identifiers to individual cDNA molecules for quantitative, reproducible TCR counting. Each blood RNA sample was used to sequence both TCR alpha and TCR beta chains. In the original analysis: Samples had a median of roughly 87,000 TCRs, with a range from roughly 23,224 to 700,000. V, J and CDR3 annotation of the TCR reads was carried out using the Decombinator software suite. To make PS versus PT1 abundance plots, every sample was subsampled to the same number of TCRs (28,000). Expanded TCRs were defined as absent before sensitization and observed at least eight times at the 2-week time point. In-frame beta chains were kept once TCRdb had trimmed the public reads at Q25 with fastp and called clones with MiXCR. All rows with the same CDR3 protein become a single entry with the most common DNA and genes. What appears here as the V and J calls and clone size reflects TCRdb's work, not the paper's. The sample table lists roughly 71,000 distinct CDR3 sequences, over 8.5% of them with a count of one. The ten largest clones capture roughly 1.5% of the sample.

From the cysteine up to the phenylalanine, the CDR3 has a length of 12 residues. The CDR3 DNA has 36 bases and is translated from base 1. Trimming at the junction amounts to 3 bases on V and 2 bases on J, and the germline ends lie 3 bases apart. CDR1 SGHDN and CDR2 FVKESK are derived from the germline V gene. The sequence came from a woman in her forties or fifties with alopecia areata. Some clones in this sample may be carry-over from other donors' samples. Source: whole blood, taken in connection with sensitization to the hapten diphenylcyclopropenone (DPC). The rearranged chain carries TRBV14 and TRBJ2-3; the D gene cannot be resolved reliably. In nucleotide form, the sequence is TGTGCCAGCAGCCACGTCACAGATACGCAGTATTTT. It encodes CASSHVTDTQYF.